These T cell receptor beta chains were read from a single sample in a study of early T cells in non-severe SARS-CoV-2 infection. TCRdb reprocessed the 5' RACE reads with MiXCR, giving one entry per CDR3 protein. The profile shows about 80,000 distinct CDR3 sequences, roughly 5.7% of them singletons. Material: whole blood. The receptor set was obtained from an adult who was a healthcare worker with PCR-confirmed SARS-CoV-2 infection or an uninfected control (not recorded which). Each CDR3 is given with its conserved first and last residue. The order of the fields is D gene, clone size, J gene, V gene, CDR3 DNA, CDR3 protein. D genes are given only for firm matches. The size of a clone is reported for some rows only, either as once, few or many, or as a class for expanded clones.

NA,NA,TRBJ2-7,TRBV12-3/TRBV12-4,TGTGCCAGCAGCACCCTTGGGAGGAGCTCCTACGAGCAGTACTTC,CASSTLGRSSYEQYF
NA,few,TRBJ2-7,TRBV12-3/TRBV12-4,TGTGCCAGCAGTCCGAGGGGGGGGACCTACGAGCAGTACTTC,CASSPRGGTYEQYF
NA,many,TRBJ2-4,TRBV7-9,TGTGCCAGCAGCTTAGGTCAGTCCATTCAGTACTTC,CASSLGQSIQYF
TRBD2,many,TRBJ2-1,TRBV20-1,TGCAGTGCGAGAGTAGCGCTAAGCGGGAGATACAATGAGCAGTTCTTC,CSARVALSGRYNEQFF
NA,few,TRBJ2-7,TRBV29-1,TGCAGCGTTGAAAAGGGCTTGGGCGAGCAGTACTTC,CSVEKGLGEQYF
TRBD1,NA,TRBJ1-2,TRBV5-4,TGTGCCAGCAGCTCCCTACAGGGGCATAGTGGCTACACCTTC,CASSSLQGHSGYTF
TRBD1,NA,TRBJ1-4,TRBV20-1,TGCAGTGCCATGGGACAGGGAACGGCTAATGAAAAACTGTTTTTT,CSAMGQGTANEKLFF
TRBD2,few,TRBJ2-3,TRBV19,TGTGCCAGTAGTATGACTAGCGGGAGTGCAGATACGCAGTATTTT,CASSMTSGSADTQYF
NA,many,TRBJ2-5,TRBV7-8,TGTGCCAGCAGCCCTGGTCGAGGGAGTGTGACCCAGTACTTC,CASSPGRGSVTQYF
NA,many,TRBJ2-1,TRBV20-1,TGCAGTGCTACGACAGGGGCGGCTAGCGGCCACTACAATGAGCAGTTCTTC,CSATTGAASGHYNEQFF
TRBD1,NA,TRBJ2-1,TRBV24-1,TGTGCCACCAGTGATCCTGGGACAGGGACCTCCAATGAGCAGTTCTTC,CATSDPGTGTSNEQFF
NA,few,TRBJ2-1,TRBV11-3,TGTGCCAGCAGCTTAGGTTGGGGTAATGAGCAGTTCTTC,CASSLGWGNEQFF
NA,many,TRBJ1-2,TRBV7-9,TGTGCCAGCAGCGGATCGGGGAAGGGGCCTTCGCACTATGGCTACACCTTC,CASSGSGKGPSHYGYTF
TRBD1,few,TRBJ2-7,TRBV11-2,TGTGCCAGCAGCTTGATGACAGGGGTGGGCGAGCAGTACTTC,CASSLMTGVGEQYF
NA,few,TRBJ1-3,TRBV7-2,TGTGCCAGCAGCCGCAGTGGGGGGACTGGAAACACCATATATTTT,CASSRSGGTGNTIYF
NA,many,TRBJ1-1,TRBV5-5,TGTGCCAGCAGCTTTGGGCAGAGTAACACTGAAGCTTTCTTT,CASSFGQSNTEAFF
NA,NA,TRBJ1-2,TRBV6-5,TGTGCCAGCAGTACGACCAACACAAACTATGGCTACACCTTC,CASSTTNTNYGYTF
TRBD1,many,TRBJ2-1,TRBV3-1,TGTGCCAGCAGCCTCTCCTGGACAGGGGGAAATGAGCAGTTCTTC,CASSLSWTGGNEQFF
NA,NA,TRBJ2-3,TRBV7-6,TGTGCCAGCAGCTTAGCTGGGGTAGGGGCGGCCACAGATACGCAGTATTTT,CASSLAGVGAATDTQYF
TRBD1,many,TRBJ1-5,TRBV20-1,TGCAGTGCCGCCGACAGGGGCGGTCAGCCCCAGCATTTT,CSAADRGGQPQHF
TRBD2,few,TRBJ2-1,TRBV7-2,TGTGCCAGCAGCTTCGGACTAGCGAGGTACAATGAGCAGTTCTTC,CASSFGLARYNEQFF
NA,few,TRBJ2-1,TRBV5-6,TGTGCCAGCAGCTCGCTTCAATCCCTGGGGACCCACAATGAGCAGTTCTTC,CASSSLQSLGTHNEQFF